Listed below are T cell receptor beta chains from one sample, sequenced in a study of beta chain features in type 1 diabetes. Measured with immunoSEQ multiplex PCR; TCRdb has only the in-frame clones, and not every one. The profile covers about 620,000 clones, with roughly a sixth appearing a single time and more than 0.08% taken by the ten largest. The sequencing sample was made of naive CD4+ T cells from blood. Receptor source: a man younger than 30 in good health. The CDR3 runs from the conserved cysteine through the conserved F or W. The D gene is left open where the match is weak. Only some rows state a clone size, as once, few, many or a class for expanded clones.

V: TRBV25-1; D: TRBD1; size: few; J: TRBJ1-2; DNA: TGTGCCAGCAGTGAGTGGGGGACAGGGGTACGGGGCTACACCTTC; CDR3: CASSEWGTGVRGYTF
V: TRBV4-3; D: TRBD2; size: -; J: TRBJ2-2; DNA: TGCGCCAGCAGCCAAGAACTAGCGGACACCGGGGAGCTGTTTTTT; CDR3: CASSQELADTGELFF
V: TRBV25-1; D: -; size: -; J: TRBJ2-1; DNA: TGTGCCAGCAGTGAATTTGGGGGCTCCTACAATGAGCAGTTCTTC; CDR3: CASSEFGGSYNEQFF
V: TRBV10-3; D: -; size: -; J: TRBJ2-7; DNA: TGTGCCATCAGTGAATCGGGCACCAGGAGCTCCTACGAGCAGTACTTC; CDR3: CAISESGTRSSYEQYF
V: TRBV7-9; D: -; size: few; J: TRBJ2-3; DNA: TGTGCCAGCTCCAGCGCTGGCACAGATACGCAGTATTTT; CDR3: CASSSAGTDTQYF
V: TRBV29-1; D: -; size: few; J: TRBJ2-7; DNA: TGCAGCGTTGCGGGGAGTAGCAAAACCTACGAGCAGTACTTC; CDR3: CSVAGSSKTYEQYF
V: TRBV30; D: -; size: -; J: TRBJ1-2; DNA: TGTGCCTGGAGTGTAAATGGTGTCGGCTACACCTTC; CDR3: CAWSVNGVGYTF
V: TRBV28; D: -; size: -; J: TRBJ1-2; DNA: TGTGCCAGCAGTTTAAGGCCGGGGAATGGCTACACCTTC; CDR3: CASSLRPGNGYTF
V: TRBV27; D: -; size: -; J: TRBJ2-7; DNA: TGTGCCAGCAGTTTATTACAGGTGGGCACCTACGAGCAGTACTTC; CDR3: CASSLLQVGTYEQYF
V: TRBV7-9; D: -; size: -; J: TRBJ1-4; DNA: TGTGCCAGCAGCTTAGAAGGAAAACTGTTTTTT; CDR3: CASSLEGKLFF
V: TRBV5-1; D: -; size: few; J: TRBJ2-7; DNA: TGCGCCAGCAGCTTGATCGACAGCTACGAGCAGTACTTC; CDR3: CASSLIDSYEQYF
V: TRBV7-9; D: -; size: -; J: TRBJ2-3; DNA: TGTGCCAGCAGCCCCGGCACAGATACGCAGTATTTT; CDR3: CASSPGTDTQYF
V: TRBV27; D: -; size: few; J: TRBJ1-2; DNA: TGTGCCAGCAGTTTCTCCCGACTGGGATTCGTTTCGGAGGGCTACACCTTC; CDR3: CASSFSRLGFVSEGYTF
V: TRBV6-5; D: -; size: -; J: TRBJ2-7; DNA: TGTGCCAGCAGTTACTCGTCCGAGCAGTACTTC; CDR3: CASSYSSEQYF
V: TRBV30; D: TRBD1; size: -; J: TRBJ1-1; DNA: TGTGCCTGGAGTAGGGGGCCGACTGAAGCTTTCTTT; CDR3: CAWSRGPTEAFF
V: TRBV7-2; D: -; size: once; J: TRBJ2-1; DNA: TGTGCCAGCAGCCAGGCCAGCGGGCGGAACAATGAGCAGTTCTTC; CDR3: CASSQASGRNNEQFF
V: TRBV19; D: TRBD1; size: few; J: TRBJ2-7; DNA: TGTGCCAGACCGGGACAGGCCCTCTACGAGCAGTACTTC; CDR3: CARPGQALYEQYF
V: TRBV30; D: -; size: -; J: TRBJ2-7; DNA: TGTGCCTGGAGCCACATCTACGAGCAGTACTTC; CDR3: CAWSHIYEQYF
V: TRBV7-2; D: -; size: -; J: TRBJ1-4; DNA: TGTGCCAGCAGCTTGTCCCGGGGTTTTAATGAAAAACTGTTTTTT; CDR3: CASSLSRGFNEKLFF
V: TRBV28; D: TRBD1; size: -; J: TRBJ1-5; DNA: TGTGCCAGCAGTTCGACCGGGACAGGGAGCAATCAGCCCCAGCATTTT; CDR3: CASSSTGTGSNQPQHF
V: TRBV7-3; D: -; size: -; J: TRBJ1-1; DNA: TGTGCCAGCAGCTCCCAAAGGGCCGGAGGGACTGAAGCTTTCTTT; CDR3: CASSSQRAGGTEAFF
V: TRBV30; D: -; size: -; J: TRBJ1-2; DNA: TGTGCCTGGAGTGCATTGGGCTACACCTTC; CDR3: CAWSALGYTF
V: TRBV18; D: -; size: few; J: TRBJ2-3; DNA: TGTGCCAGCTCACCACTAGCAGATACGCAGTATTTT; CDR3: CASSPLADTQYF
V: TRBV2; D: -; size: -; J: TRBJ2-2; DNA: TGTGCCAGCAGTTCAGGACGGGGGAACACCGGGGAGCTGTTTTTT; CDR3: CASSSGRGNTGELFF
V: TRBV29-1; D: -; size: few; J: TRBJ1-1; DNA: TGCAGCGTTGCTCGGCAGCGGGACACTGAAGCTTTCTTT; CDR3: CSVARQRDTEAFF
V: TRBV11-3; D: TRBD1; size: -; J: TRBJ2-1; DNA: TGTGCCAGCAGCTTAGATCAAACGACAGGGGCCGACGAGCAGTTCTTC; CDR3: CASSLDQTTGADEQFF
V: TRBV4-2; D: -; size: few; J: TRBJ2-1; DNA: TGTGCCAGCAGCTCCCCGGATGGACACCACTACAATGAGCAGTTCTTC; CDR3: CASSSPDGHHYNEQFF
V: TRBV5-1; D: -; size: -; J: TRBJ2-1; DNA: TGCGCCAGCAGCTCGGGATCGACGGGGTCCGGCTCCTACAATGAGCAGTTCTTC; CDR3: CASSSGSTGSGSYNEQFF
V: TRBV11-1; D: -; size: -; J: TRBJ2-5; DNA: TGTGCCAGCAGCCCGGACCTCAAAGAGACCCAGTACTTC; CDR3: CASSPDLKETQYF
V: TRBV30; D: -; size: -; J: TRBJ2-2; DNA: TGTGCCTGGAGTAAACAGAACACCGGGGAGCTGTTTTTT; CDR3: CAWSKQNTGELFF
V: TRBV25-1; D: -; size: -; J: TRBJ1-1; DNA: TGTGCCAGCAGTGACCCCGGGAAAGTTCGGGCTTTCTTT; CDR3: CASSDPGKVRAFF